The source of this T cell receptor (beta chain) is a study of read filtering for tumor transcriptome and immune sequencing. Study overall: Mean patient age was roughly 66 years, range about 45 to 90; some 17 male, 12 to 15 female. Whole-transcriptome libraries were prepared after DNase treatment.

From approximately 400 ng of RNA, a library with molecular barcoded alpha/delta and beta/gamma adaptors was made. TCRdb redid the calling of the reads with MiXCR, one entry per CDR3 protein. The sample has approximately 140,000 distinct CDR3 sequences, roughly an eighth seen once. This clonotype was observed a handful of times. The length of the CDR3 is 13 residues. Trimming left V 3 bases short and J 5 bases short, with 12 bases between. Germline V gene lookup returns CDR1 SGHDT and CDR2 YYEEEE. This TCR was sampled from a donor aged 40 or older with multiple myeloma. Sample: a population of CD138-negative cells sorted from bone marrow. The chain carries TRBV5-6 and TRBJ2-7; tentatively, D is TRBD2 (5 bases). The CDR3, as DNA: TGTGCCAGCAGCTCGAGGGCAGTCCACGAGCAGTACTTC. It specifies CASSSRAVHEQYF.